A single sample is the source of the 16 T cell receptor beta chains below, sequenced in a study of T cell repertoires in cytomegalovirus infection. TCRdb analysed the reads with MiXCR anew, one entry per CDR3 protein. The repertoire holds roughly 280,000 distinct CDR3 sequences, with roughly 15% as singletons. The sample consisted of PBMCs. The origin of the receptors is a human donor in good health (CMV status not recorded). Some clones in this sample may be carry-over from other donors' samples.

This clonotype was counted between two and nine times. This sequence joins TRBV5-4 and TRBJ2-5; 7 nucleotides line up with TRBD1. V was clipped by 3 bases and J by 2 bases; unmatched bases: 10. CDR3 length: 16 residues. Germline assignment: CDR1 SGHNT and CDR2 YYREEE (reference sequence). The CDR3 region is CASSSTGTANQETQYF. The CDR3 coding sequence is TGTGCCAGCAGCTCAACCGGGACAGCAAATCAAGAGACCCAGTACTTC.

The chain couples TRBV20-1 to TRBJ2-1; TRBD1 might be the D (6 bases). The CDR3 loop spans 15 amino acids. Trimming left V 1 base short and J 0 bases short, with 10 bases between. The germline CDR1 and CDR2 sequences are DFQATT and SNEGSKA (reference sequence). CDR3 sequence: CSARVKGVSYNEQFF. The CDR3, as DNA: TGCAGTGCTAGAGTTAAGGGGGTCTCCTACAATGAGCAGTTCTTC.

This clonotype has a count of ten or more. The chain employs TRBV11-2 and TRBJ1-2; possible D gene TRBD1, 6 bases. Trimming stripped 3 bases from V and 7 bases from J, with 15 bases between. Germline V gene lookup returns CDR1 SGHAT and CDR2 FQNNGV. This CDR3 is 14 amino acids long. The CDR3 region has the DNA TGTGCCAGCAGCTTCACGGCAGGGGATTTTGGCTACACCTTC. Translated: CASSFTAGDFGYTF.

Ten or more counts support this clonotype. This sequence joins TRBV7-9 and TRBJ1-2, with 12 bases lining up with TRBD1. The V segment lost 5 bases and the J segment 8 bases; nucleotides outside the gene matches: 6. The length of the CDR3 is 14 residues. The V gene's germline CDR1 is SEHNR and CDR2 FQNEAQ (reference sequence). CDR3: CASSPGTGGSGYTF. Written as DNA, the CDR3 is TGTGCCAGCAGCCCTGGGACAGGGGGCAGCGGCTACACCTTC.

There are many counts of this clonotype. CDR3 DNA sequence: TGTGCCAGCAGCTTCCCGAATAGACAGCTCGTGAACACTGAAGCTTTCTTT. It yields the protein CASSFPNRQLVNTEAFF. V is TRBV7-2 and J is TRBJ1-1, with D possibly being TRBD1 (5 bases). This CDR3 is built from 17 residues. Germline-derived CDR1 and CDR2 are SGHTA and FQGNSA. V was clipped by 3 bases and J by 0 bases, with 17 bases between them.

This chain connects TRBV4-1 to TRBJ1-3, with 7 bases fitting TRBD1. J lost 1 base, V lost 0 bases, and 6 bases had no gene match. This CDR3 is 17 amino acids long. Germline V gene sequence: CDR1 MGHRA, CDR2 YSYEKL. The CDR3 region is CASSQEPTGLSGNTIYF. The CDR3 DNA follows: TGCGCCAGCAGCCAAGAACCGACAGGGCTGTCTGGAAACACCATATATTTT.

CDR3 protein: CSARESKGQFF. Here the CDR3 DNA reads TGCAGTGCTAGAGAAAGCAAGGGGCAGTTCTTC. The genes are TRBV20-1 and TRBJ2-1; D unresolved. Trimming removed 0 bases from V and 12 bases from J, with 9 bases in between. Germline lookup yields CDR1 DFQATT and CDR2 SNEGSKA (reference sequence). The CDR3 has 11 amino acids.

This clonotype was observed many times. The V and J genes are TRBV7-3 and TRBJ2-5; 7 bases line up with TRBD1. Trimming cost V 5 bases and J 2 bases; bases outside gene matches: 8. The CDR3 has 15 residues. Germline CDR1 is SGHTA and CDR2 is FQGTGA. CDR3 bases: TGTGCCAGCAGCAGGGTAGGGGGCACTCAAGAGACCCAGTACTTC. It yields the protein CASSRVGGTQETQYF.

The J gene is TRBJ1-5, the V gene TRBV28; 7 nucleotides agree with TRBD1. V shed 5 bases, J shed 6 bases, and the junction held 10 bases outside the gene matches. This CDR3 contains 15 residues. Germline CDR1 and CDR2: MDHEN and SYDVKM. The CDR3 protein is CASSPPRGAGQPQHF. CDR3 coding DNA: TGTGCCAGCAGTCCCCCCAGGGGGGCAGGTCAGCCCCAGCATTTT.

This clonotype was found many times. CDR3 nucleotides: TGTGCCAGTGGGACTAGCATTTCTGGGGCCAACGTCCTGACTTTC. It specifies CASGTSISGANVLTF. This chain connects TRBV6-2 or TRBV6-3 to TRBJ2-6; 9 positions agree with TRBD2. Per germline, CDR1 MNHEY and CDR2 SVGEGT. Trimming removed 9 bases from V and 1 base from J; junction bases left unmatched: 4. The CDR3 is 15 residues long.

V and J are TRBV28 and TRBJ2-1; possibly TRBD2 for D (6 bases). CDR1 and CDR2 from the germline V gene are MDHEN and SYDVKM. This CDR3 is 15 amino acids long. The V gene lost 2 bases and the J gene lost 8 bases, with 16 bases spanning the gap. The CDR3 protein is CASSLRAGPRDEQFF. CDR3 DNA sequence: TGTGCCAGCAGTTTAAGGGCGGGGCCCAGGGATGAGCAGTTCTTC.

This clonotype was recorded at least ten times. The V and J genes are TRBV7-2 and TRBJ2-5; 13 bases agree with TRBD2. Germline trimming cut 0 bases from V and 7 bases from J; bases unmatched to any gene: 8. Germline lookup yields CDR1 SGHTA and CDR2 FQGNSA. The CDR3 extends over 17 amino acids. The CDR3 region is CASSLARTSGRSGTQYF. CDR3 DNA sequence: TGTGCCAGCAGCTTAGCGAGGACTAGCGGGAGATCGGGGACCCAGTACTTC.

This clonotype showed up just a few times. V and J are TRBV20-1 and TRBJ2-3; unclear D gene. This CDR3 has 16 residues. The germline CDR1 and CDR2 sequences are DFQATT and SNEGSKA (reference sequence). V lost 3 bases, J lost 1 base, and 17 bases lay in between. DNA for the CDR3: TGCAGTGCTAGCAATGAACCCTACAAGGGCACAGATACGCAGTATTTT. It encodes CSASNEPYKGTDTQYF.

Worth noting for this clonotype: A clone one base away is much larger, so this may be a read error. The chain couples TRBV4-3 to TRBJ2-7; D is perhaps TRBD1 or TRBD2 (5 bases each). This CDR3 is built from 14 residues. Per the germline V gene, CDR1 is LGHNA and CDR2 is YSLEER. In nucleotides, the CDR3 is TGCGCCAGCGGCCAAGATTGGGGACGGTACGAGCAGTACTTC. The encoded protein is CASGQDWGRYEQYF.

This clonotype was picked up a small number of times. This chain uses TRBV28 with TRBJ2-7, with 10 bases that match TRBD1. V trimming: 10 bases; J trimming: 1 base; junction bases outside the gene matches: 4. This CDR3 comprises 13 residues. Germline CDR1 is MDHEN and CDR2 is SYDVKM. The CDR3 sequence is CAILGQGSYEQYF. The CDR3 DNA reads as TGTGCCATCCTGGGACAGGGGTCCTACGAGCAGTACTTC.

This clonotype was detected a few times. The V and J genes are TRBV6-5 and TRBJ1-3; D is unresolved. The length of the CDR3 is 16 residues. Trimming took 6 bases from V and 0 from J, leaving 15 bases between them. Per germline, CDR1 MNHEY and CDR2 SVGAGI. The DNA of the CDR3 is TGTGCCAGCAGCTATGACAACTCCGCCTCTGGAAACACCATATATTTT. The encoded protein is CASSYDNSASGNTIYF.